Described below is a single T cell receptor beta chain sequence and its context. The protocol was immunoSEQ multiplex PCR, while the TCRdb copy is restricted to in-frame clones and leaves out a portion. This sample has about half a million clones; approximately 82% occur once, and the top ten carry approximately 12%. This record belongs to a study of shared clonotypes between healthy human individuals. Germline CDR1 and CDR2: SGHKS and YYEKEE (reference sequence). The CDR3 has 11 amino acids. Trimming shortened V by 4 bases and J by 15 bases, and 13 bases separated the two germline ends. The clonotype originates from a woman in her thirties or forties in good health. Some clones in this sample may be carry-over from other donors' samples. This chain uses TRBV5-5 with TRBJ1-4; possibly TRBD1 for D (6 bases). The sequencing input was PBMCs. This chain's CDR3 is CASSKNRVVFF. The CDR3, as DNA: TGTGCCAGCAGCAAAAACAGGGTGGTGTTTTTT.